This T cell receptor (beta chain) appears in the sequencing data of a study of blood T cell repertoires in COVID-19. Overall study: From the United States, Italy and Spain came samples of acute and convalescent COVID-19. T cells, B-cell-depleted T cells, or PBMCs supplied cDNA or gDNA.

The CDR3 is made up of 14 amino acids. Germline V CDR1 and CDR2: SNHLY, FYNNEI. The V end lost 7 bases, the J end lost 1 base, and 13 bases lay between the germline ends. Original data processing: Cell counts per sample came from amplifying reference gene primers. The table came from immunoSEQ multiplex PCR; TCRdb's copy has only in-frame clones and leaves some out. V, J and clone size were drawn from that table, and D and trimming were deduced from the DNA. The sample gives 300,000 or so clones, about 87% of which show up once; about 1.6% is in the top ten. This rearrangement joins TRBV2 to TRBJ2-5; a weak D match, TRBD1 (6 bases). Sequenced material: peripheral blood. This TCR was recovered from a woman in her forties who had recovered from COVID-19. CDR3 DNA sequence: TGTGCCAGCAACAACGTGGGGGCCCAAGAGACCCAGTACTTC. Translation gives CASNNVGAQETQYF.